This T cell receptor (beta chain) was recorded in a study of monozygotic twins with inflammatory bowel disease. CDR1 and CDR2 from the germline V gene are SGHAT and FQNNGV. CDR3 length equals 19 residues. TCRdb re-called the 5' RACE reads and catalogs CDR3 proteins one per entry, DNA excluded. This repertoire includes 350,000 to 500,000 distinct CDR3 sequences. This TCR derives from a human donor with ulcerative colitis or Crohn's disease, or a healthy co-twin of an affected twin (not recorded which). The source material was blood. This rearrangement joins TRBV11-2 to TRBJ2-2; TCRdb proposes TRBD1, but this gene call is untestable without DNA. The CDR3 protein is CASSIGGGSTYWGTGELFF.